The 23 T cell receptor beta chains presented below share a single source sample, sequenced in a study of blood T cells in healthy people across ages. A second about 7 to 11 cycle PCR used barcoded and J-beta primers. TCRdb called the 5' RACE reads again in MiXCR, with one record for every CDR3 protein. The data contain over 500,000 distinct CDR3 sequences, about 51% of them seen just once; the ten biggest clones take up less than 15%. Sequencing was carried out using blood. The receptor source for this set is a woman over 75 in good health.

CDR3 sequence: CSVKAGRTTYEQYF. CDR3 nucleotides: TGCAGCGTCAAAGCGGGACGGACTACCTACGAGCAGTACTTC. This chain uses TRBV29-1 with TRBJ2-7; 7 nucleotides line up with TRBD2. In germline, CDR1 is SQVTM, CDR2 ANQGSEA. V trimming: 6 bases; J trimming: 2 bases; junction bases outside the gene matches: 10. The CDR3 loop spans 14 amino acids.

This chain joins TRBV6-2 or TRBV6-3 and TRBJ2-2, with TRBD1 as a possible D gene (6 bases). The germline V and J ends were trimmed by 10 bases and 1 base, with 16 bases remaining between them. The CDR3 contains 15 residues. The germline V gene has CDR1 MNHEY and CDR2 SVGEGT. CDR3 DNA: TGTGCCACCACCCCTTCAGGGGTGAACACCGGGGAGCTGTTTTTT. The encoded protein is CATTPSGVNTGELFF.

On this clonotype itself: At one end, the junction sequence differs from germline, possibly due to a read error. The rearrangement joins TRBV4-1 to TRBJ2-5; D is perhaps TRBD1 or TRBD2 (5 bases each). Germline CDR1 and CDR2: MGHRA and YSYEKL. The CDR3 runs 15 residues. This CDR3 is CASGQVGTAVNEQYF. The CDR3 nucleotides read TGCGCCAGCGGCCAAGTCGGGACCGCCGTCAATGAGCAGTACTTC.

As regards this clonotype: This could be a read error, since a much larger clone is one nucleotide away. The chain carries TRBV20-1 and TRBJ2-1, with D uncertain. Germline V gives CDR1 DFQATT, CDR2 SNEGSKA (reference sequence). This CDR3 region has 14 residues. Trimming shortened V by 5 bases and J by 6 bases, and 17 bases separated the two germline ends. CDR3 residues: CSAPRPGTPNEQFF. The CDR3 nucleotides read TGCAGTGCTCCGAGGCCGGGCACTCCCAATGAGCAGTTCTTC.

J is TRBJ1-1 and V is TRBV29-1, with D unresolved. Germline V lookup: CDR1 SQVTM, CDR2 ANQGSEA. This CDR3 comprises 12 residues. Deletions cut 4 bases from V and 1 base from J, with 7 bases between. The CDR3 spells CSVVNGNTEAFF. The CDR3 DNA reads as TGCAGCGTTGTTAATGGGAACACTGAAGCTTTCTTT.

The gene calls are TRBV24-1 and TRBJ2-2; D not resolved. CDR1 and CDR2 (germline): KGHDR, SFDVKD. The ends were cut back, 3 bases at V and 1 base at J, with 8 bases in the middle. The CDR3 runs to 15 residues. CDR3 residues: CATSDPSVNTGELFF. DNA of the CDR3: TGTGCCACCAGTGATCCTTCCGTGAACACCGGGGAGCTGTTTTTT.

This chain links TRBV5-6 with TRBJ1-5, with D possibly being TRBD1 (6 bases). Trimming removed 0 bases from V and 0 bases from J, with 10 bases in between. Germline CDR1 is SGHDT and CDR2 is YYEEEE. This CDR3 has 16 residues. This chain's CDR3 is CASSLERTDSNQPQHF. The CDR3 DNA sequence: TGTGCCAGCAGCTTGGAAAGGACAGATAGCAATCAGCCCCAGCATTTT.

This chain's CDR3 is CASSLRWGGFSYEQYF. The CDR3 DNA reads as TGTGCCAGCAGCTTAAGATGGGGCGGCTTCTCCTACGAGCAGTACTTC. The V call is TRBV7-2, the J call TRBJ2-7; D perhaps matches TRBD1 (5 bases). Per germline, CDR1 SGHTA and CDR2 FQGNSA. The CDR3 sequence is 16 residues long. The germline V and J ends were trimmed by 2 bases and 0 bases, with 14 bases remaining between them.

This clonotype was counted ten times or more. The rearrangement joins TRBV4-2 to TRBJ2-3; TRBD2 might be the D (6 bases). Trimming cost V 0 bases and J 0 bases, with 19 bases left between them. CDR1 LGHNA and CDR2 YNFKEQ come from the germline V gene. This CDR3 has 19 residues. The CDR3 DNA reads TGTGCCAGCAGCCAAGATCGGGCAATTGGCGGGGTGAGCACAGATACGCAGTATTTT. It encodes CASSQDRAIGGVSTDTQYF.

This chain joins TRBV5-1 and TRBJ2-1; D perhaps matches TRBD2 (6 bases). The V gene lost 3 bases and the J gene lost 7 bases, with 17 bases spanning the gap. Per germline, CDR1 SGHRS and CDR2 YFSETQ. The CDR3 consists of 15 residues. The CDR3 protein is CASSSPGLRGNEQFF. In nucleotides, the CDR3 is TGCGCCAGCAGCTCACCGGGACTGCGTGGGAATGAGCAGTTCTTC.

V and J are TRBV10-1 and TRBJ2-7; 13 nucleotides match TRBD2. The CDR3 sequence is 16 residues long. Germline V gives CDR1 WNHNN, CDR2 SYGVQD (reference sequence). The trim removed 6 bases at V and 2 bases at J, leaving 7 bases unmatched. The CDR3 sequence: CASSGTSGNGTYEQYF. CDR3 DNA: TGCGCCAGCAGCGGGACTAGCGGGAATGGCACCTACGAGCAGTACTTC.

The J gene is TRBJ2-5, the V gene TRBV24-1; tentative D call: TRBD2 (6 bases). The V end lost 7 bases, the J end lost 1 base, and 15 bases lay between the germline ends. Germline V lookup: CDR1 KGHDR, CDR2 SFDVKD. The CDR3 totals 15 residues. This CDR3 reads CATRPSGGSQETQYF. CDR3 sequence (DNA): TGTGCCACCAGACCCTCTGGGGGGAGCCAAGAGACCCAGTACTTC.

There are a few counts of this clonotype. CDR3 bases: TGTGCCAGCGGCCGAAACACCGGGGAGCTGTTTTTT. Translating it yields CASGRNTGELFF. The rearrangement uses TRBV7-3 and TRBJ2-2; the D is unclear. Trimming removed 8 bases from V and 2 bases from J, with 6 bases in between. The V gene's germline CDR1 is SGHTA and CDR2 FQGTGA. The CDR3 extends over 12 amino acids.

The chain recombines TRBV11-2 with TRBJ1-1; D is perhaps TRBD1 (5 bases). CDR3 length: 12 amino acids. The germline V and J ends were trimmed by 6 bases and 10 bases, with 15 bases remaining between them. The germline V gene has CDR1 SGHAT and CDR2 FQNNGV. The CDR3 loop is CASRAGAHGAFF. The DNA for the CDR3 is TGTGCCAGCAGGGCCGGGGCTCACGGAGCTTTCTTT. The full variable domain, rest sourced from reference TRBV11-2 and TRBJ1-1, is EAGVAQSPRYKIIEKRQSVAFWCNPISGHATLYWYQQILGQGPKLLIQFQNNGVVDDSQLPKDRFSAERLKGVDSTLKIQPAKLEDSAVYLCASRAGAHGAFFGQGTRLTVV.

The chain has TRBV29-1 and TRBJ2-7, with TRBD2 matching 12 bases. Germline trimming cut 3 bases from V and 3 bases from J; bases unmatched to any gene: 3. The CDR3 spans 14 residues. Germline CDR1 SQVTM, CDR2 ANQGSEA. CDR3 sequence reads: CSVDGLAGIYEQYF. CDR3 in DNA: TGCAGCGTTGACGGACTAGCGGGAATCTACGAGCAGTACTTC.

To note about this clonotype: This clone may be a read error of a much larger clone one base away. The J gene is TRBJ2-1, the V gene TRBV12-3 or TRBV12-4, with a weak D call TRBD2 (5 bases). With 3 bases removed from V and 5 bases from J, the gap between germline ends came to 14 bases. CDR3 length: 15 residues. The chain's CDR3 is CASSFVGVRNNEQFF. The CDR3 DNA follows: TGTGCCAGCAGTTTCGTCGGGGTTAGAAACAATGAGCAGTTCTTC.

The chain has TRBV7-2 and TRBJ2-7, with D unclear. V lost 1 base, J lost 5 bases, and 6 bases lay in between. Germline-derived CDR1 and CDR2 are SGHTA and FQGNSA. The CDR3 spans 12 residues. CDR3 sequence (DNA): TGTGCCAGCAGCTTAGTGTCCCACGAGCAGTACTTC. Protein sequence: CASSLVSHEQYF.

This clonotype came up once. The chain joins TRBV5-1 to TRBJ1-1; D call uncertain. This CDR3 region has 13 residues. CDR1 is SGHRS and CDR2 is YFSETQ in the germline V gene. Trimming cost V 4 bases and J 0 bases, with 7 bases left between them. The CDR3 is CASSDELNTEAFF. DNA of the CDR3: TGCGCCAGCAGCGACGAATTGAACACTGAAGCTTTCTTT.

This clonotype was counted ten times or more. This sequence joins TRBV7-9 and TRBJ2-3, with TRBD1 matching 8 bases. This CDR3 comprises 13 residues. V was clipped by 5 bases and J by 5 bases; unmatched bases: 3. Germline V lookup: CDR1 SEHNR, CDR2 FQNEAQ (reference sequence). The chain's CDR3 is CASSPGQGDTQYF. In DNA, the CDR3 is TGTGCCAGCAGCCCCGGACAGGGAGATACGCAGTATTTT.

This chain connects TRBV20-1 to TRBJ1-4, with 9 bases lining up with TRBD1. Germline values: CDR1 DFQATT, CDR2 SNEGSKA (reference sequence). This CDR3 contains 15 residues. J lost 3 bases, V lost 3 bases, and 5 bases had no gene match. CDR3 coding DNA: TGCAGTGCTAGGACCGGGACAGGGTCTAATGAAAAACTGTTTTTT. Its translation is CSARTGTGSNEKLFF.

This clonotype was seen more than once but under ten times. This chain connects TRBV29-1 to TRBJ1-1; no definite D call. The V end lost 7 bases, the J end lost 0 bases, and 9 bases lay between the germline ends. The CDR3 covers 12 residues. CDR1 is SQVTM, CDR2 ANQGSEA, per germline. In nucleotides, the CDR3 is TGCAGCGCTGCGACCATGAACACTGAAGCTTTCTTT. This translates into CSAATMNTEAFF.

On this clonotype: Given a much more abundant clone one base away, this may be a read error. The J gene is TRBJ2-3, the V gene TRBV27; the match to TRBD2 covers 7 bases. V shed 0 bases, J shed 1 base, and the junction held 4 bases outside the gene matches. CDR3 size: 16 residues. The germline CDR1 and CDR2 sequences are MNHEY and SMNVEV (reference sequence). The CDR3 reads CASSLSGGSGTDTQYF. CDR3 DNA: TGTGCCAGCAGTTTATCCGGGGGGAGTGGCACAGATACGCAGTATTTT.

This clonotype appeared many times. The chain couples TRBV5-4 to TRBJ2-1; D is unclear. The V end was cut by 0 bases, the J end by 10 bases, with 14 bases between. Germline V gene lookup returns CDR1 SGHNT and CDR2 YYREEE (reference sequence). This CDR3 spans 14 amino acids. CDR3 DNA sequence: TGTGCCAGCAGCTTGGCCGTCAGCCCAGGAGAGCAGTTCTTC. Translating gives CASSLAVSPGEQFF.